A single sample is the source of the 2 T cell receptor beta chains below, sequenced in a study of blood T cell repertoires in COVID-19. Data came from immunoSEQ multiplex PCR; TCRdb stores just in-frame clones and leaves some out. Of 75,000 to 100,000 clones listed, approximately 86% are singletons. The sequenced sample was peripheral blood. Every receptor here comes from an elderly man with acute or convalescent COVID-19.

The chain employs TRBV25-1 and TRBJ2-5, with 8 positions matching TRBD2. The CDR3 has 15 amino acids. V was pared by 5 bases and J by 4 bases, with 9 bases of the junction left unmatched. CDR1 and CDR2 from the germline V gene are MGHDK and SYGVNS. The CDR3 DNA sequence: TGTGCCAGCAGTCCCAGAGTGGCGGGAGGAGAGACCCAGTACTTC. Protein: CASSPRVAGGETQYF.

The rearrangement links TRBV6-6 to TRBJ1-5; weak D call: TRBD1 (6 bases). CDR3 size: 16 residues. V lost 0 bases and J 2 bases, leaving 11 bases between the germline ends. Germline lookup yields CDR1 MNHNY and CDR2 SVGAGI (reference sequence). The DNA for the CDR3 is TGTGCCAGCAGTTACTCGAGCGGGGGCGGCAATCAGCCCCAGCATTTT. As protein: CASSYSSGGGNQPQHF.